The entry below describes one TCR beta chain. Cohorts were based on clinical histories the participants reported. Among Cohort 3 donors, those recovered had two negative PCRs, clearance, or symptom resolution. The data originate from a study of blood T cell repertoires in COVID-19. CDR1 SGHRS and CDR2 YFSETQ come from the germline V gene. Trimming stripped 2 bases from V and 7 bases from J, with 19 bases between. This CDR3 region has 16 residues. In the original analysis: How many nucleated cells were present was estimated from reference gene primer amplification. Sequencing was performed with immunoSEQ multiplex PCR; in TCRdb, only in-frame clones are kept and a portion is missing. The V and J calls and clone size come from that table; D and trimming were worked out from the DNA. Found here are around 330,000 clones, roughly 87% of them singletons; the top ten hold 8% to 9.5%.

The sequence was collected from a woman aged 18-29 years who had recovered from COVID-19. What was sequenced was PBMCs or T cells enriched from blood (not recorded which). The rearrangement uses TRBV5-1 and TRBJ2-1; the D gene is possibly TRBD2 (5 bases). CDR3 protein: CASSLPAGRVGNEQFF. The CDR3 nucleotides are TGCGCCAGCAGCTTACCGGCTGGGCGGGTAGGGAATGAGCAGTTCTTC.